This T cell receptor beta chain came from a study of blood T cell repertoires in COVID-19. Across the study: Acute-phase and convalescent COVID-19 samples originated in the United States, Italy and Spain. PBMCs, B-cell-depleted T cells, or T cells provided the cDNA or gDNA that made up the material.

Source study methods: Reference gene primer amplification yielded estimated nucleated cell counts. Sequenced by immunoSEQ multiplex PCR; TCRdb stores in-frame clones only, minus some. The V and J calls and the clone size are those of that table, but D and trimming were determined from the DNA. In the table there are tens of thousands of clones, under 90% of which are singletons. Per the germline V gene, CDR1 is SGHTA and CDR2 is FQGNSA. The CDR3 spans 12 residues. The V gene lost 3 bases and the J gene lost 3 bases, with 4 bases spanning the gap. The sample was peripheral blood. This TCR came from a man aged 65 to 79 with active or convalescent COVID-19. The V and J genes are TRBV7-2 and TRBJ2-3; the D is unclear. This CDR3 reads CASSLSTDTQYF. The CDR3 coding sequence is TGTGCCAGCAGCTTGTCGACAGATACGCAGTATTTT.